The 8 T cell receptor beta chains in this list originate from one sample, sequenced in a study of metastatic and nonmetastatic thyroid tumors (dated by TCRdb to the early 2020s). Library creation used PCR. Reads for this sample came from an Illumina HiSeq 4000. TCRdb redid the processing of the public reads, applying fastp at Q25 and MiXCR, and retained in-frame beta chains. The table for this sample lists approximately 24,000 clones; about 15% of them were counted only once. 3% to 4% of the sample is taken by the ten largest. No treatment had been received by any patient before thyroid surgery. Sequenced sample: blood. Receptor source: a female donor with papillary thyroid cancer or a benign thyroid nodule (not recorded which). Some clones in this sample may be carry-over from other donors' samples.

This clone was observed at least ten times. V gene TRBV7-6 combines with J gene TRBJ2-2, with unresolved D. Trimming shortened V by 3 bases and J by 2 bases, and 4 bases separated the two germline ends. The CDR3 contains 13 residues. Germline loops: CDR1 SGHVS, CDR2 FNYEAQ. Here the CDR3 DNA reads TGTGCCAGCAGCTTGCTAAACACCGGGGAGCTGTTTTTT. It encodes CASSLLNTGELFF.

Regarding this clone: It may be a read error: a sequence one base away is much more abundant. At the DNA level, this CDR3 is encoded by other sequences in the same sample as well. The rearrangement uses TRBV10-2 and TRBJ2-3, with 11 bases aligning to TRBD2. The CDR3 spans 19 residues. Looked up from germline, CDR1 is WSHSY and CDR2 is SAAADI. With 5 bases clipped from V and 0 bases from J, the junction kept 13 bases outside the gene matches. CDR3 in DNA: TGCGCCAGCAGTCCATCGCTAGCGGGAGGACCGTACAGCACAGATACGCAGTATTTT. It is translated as CASSPSLAGGPYSTDTQYF.

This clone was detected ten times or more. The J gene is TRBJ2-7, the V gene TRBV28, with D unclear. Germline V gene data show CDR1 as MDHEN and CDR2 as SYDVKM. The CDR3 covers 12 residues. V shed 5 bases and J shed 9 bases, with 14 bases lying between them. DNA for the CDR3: TGTGCCAGCAGTGAAGAAAGGCTGGGGCAGTACTTC. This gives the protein CASSEERLGQYF.

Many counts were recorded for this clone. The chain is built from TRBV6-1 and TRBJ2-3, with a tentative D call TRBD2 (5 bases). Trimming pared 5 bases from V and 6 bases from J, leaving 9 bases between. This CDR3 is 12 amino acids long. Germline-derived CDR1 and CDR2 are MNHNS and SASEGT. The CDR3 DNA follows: TGTGCCAGCAGTCAGACTACCGATACGCAGTATTTT. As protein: CASSQTTDTQYF.

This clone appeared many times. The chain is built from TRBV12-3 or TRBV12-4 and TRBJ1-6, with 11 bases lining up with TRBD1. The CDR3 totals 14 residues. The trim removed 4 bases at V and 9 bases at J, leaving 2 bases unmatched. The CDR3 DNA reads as TGTGCCAGCAGTTGGGGACAGGGGGTTTCACCCCTCCACTTT. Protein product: CASSWGQGVSPLHF.

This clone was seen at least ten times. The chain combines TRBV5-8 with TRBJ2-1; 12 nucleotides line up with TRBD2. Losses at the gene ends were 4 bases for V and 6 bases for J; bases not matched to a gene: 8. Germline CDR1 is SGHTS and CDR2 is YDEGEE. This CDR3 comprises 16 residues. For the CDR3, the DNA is TGTGCCAGCAGCCTACGTCCTAGCGGGAGGGCCAATGAGCAGTTCTTC. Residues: CASSLRPSGRANEQFF.

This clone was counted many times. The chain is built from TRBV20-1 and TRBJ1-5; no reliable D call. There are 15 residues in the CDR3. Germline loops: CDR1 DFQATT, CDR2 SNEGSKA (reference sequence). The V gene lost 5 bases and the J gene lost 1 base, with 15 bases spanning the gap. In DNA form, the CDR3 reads TGCAGTGCTTCGCTCGGGGTGGGAAGCAATCAGCCCCAGCATTTT. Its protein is CSASLGVGSNQPQHF.

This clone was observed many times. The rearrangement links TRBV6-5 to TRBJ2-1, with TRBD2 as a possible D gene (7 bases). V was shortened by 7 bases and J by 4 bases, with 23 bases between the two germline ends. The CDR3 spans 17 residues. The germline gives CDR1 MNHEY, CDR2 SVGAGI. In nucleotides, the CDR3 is TGTGCCAGCAAAAAGGGGGGGGGTAGCGGGCTTTACAATGAGCAGTTCTTC. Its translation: CASKKGGGSGLYNEQFF.